This passage covers 20 T cell receptor beta chains from one sample sequenced in a study of monozygotic twins with inflammatory bowel disease. TCRdb reanalyzed the 5' RACE reads, giving one entry per CDR3 protein sequence and no DNA. The table lists around 99,000 distinct CDR3 sequences. The sample consisted of blood. These receptors came from a human donor with ulcerative colitis or Crohn's disease, or a healthy co-twin of an affected twin (not recorded which).

The J gene is TRBJ2-7, the V gene TRBV7-2. The CDR3 loop spans 13 amino acids. Germline V gene lookup returns CDR1 SGHTA and CDR2 FQGNSA. The CDR3 spells CASSRLGPYEQYF.

V is TRBV20-1 and J is TRBJ1-5; TCRdb's assignment of TRBD1 cannot be checked, as there is no DNA. This CDR3 has 20 amino acids. The V gene's germline CDR1 is DFQATT and CDR2 SNEGSKA (reference sequence). This CDR3 reads CSARAYLRDRRPVGNQPQHF.

The chain joins TRBV10-3 to TRBJ2-1; absent DNA, TCRdb's TRBD1 call cannot be checked. CDR1 and CDR2 from the germline V gene are ENHRY and SYGVKD. The CDR3 contains 16 residues. The CDR3 sequence is CAISENPGGEYNEQFF.

The chain recombines TRBV11-2 with TRBJ2-5; the D gene TCRdb calls, TRBD2, cannot be checked with no DNA. The CDR3 covers 15 residues. In germline, CDR1 is SGHAT, CDR2 FQNNGV. The CDR3 sequence is CASSLAAPPLQTQYF. The variable domain in full, completed from reference TRBV11-2 and TRBJ2-5, reads EAGVAQSPRYKIIEKRQSVAFWCNPISGHATLYWYQQILGQGPKLLIQFQNNGVVDDSQLPKDRFSAERLKGVDSTLKIQPAKLEDSAVYLCASSLAAPPLQTQYFGPGTRLLVL.

This sequence joins TRBV7-2 and TRBJ1-1. The CDR3 contains 14 residues. The germline gives CDR1 SGHTA, CDR2 FQGNSA. CDR3 protein: CASSSLGEDTEAFF.

The chain is built from TRBV7-8 and TRBJ2-1; the TRBD1 assignment by TCRdb is unverifiable without DNA. Germline V lookup: CDR1 SGHVS, CDR2 FQNEAQ. The CDR3 covers 13 residues. CDR3 amino acids: CASSLLQGWEQFF.

The J gene is TRBJ2-2, the V gene TRBV30; TCRdb names TRBD1, which stays unverified in the absence of DNA. This CDR3 is 13 amino acids long. Germline values: CDR1 GTSNPN, CDR2 SVGIG (reference sequence). The CDR3 region is CAWSVGGPGELFF.

This rearrangement joins TRBV7-2 to TRBJ2-2; TCRdb's D gene call, TRBD1, goes unchecked for lack of DNA. The germline gives CDR1 SGHTA, CDR2 FQGNSA. This CDR3 is 16 amino acids long. The CDR3 sequence is CASSTSKGMGTGELFF.

This chain joins TRBV5-1 and TRBJ1-1. Germline V gene data show CDR1 as SGHRS and CDR2 as YFSETQ. The CDR3 spans 15 residues. This CDR3 reads CASSLSTRRNTEAFF. Variable domain in full (rest from reference TRBV5-1 and TRBJ1-1): KAGVTQTPRYLIKTRGQQVTLSCSPISGHRSVSWYQQTPGQGLQFLFEYFSETQRNKGNFPGRFSGRQFSNSRSEMNVSTLELGDSALYLCASSLSTRRNTEAFFGQGTRLTVV.

V is TRBV25-1 and J is TRBJ2-7; TCRdb's D gene call, TRBD1, goes unchecked for lack of DNA. This CDR3 is built from 14 residues. Germline V lookup: CDR1 MGHDK, CDR2 SYGVNS. The CDR3 is CASSGRDGSYEQYF.

The CDR3 sequence: CASSQGGDQPQHF. V and J are TRBV28 and TRBJ1-5; TCRdb outputs TRBD1, but without DNA this stays unchecked. CDR1 MDHEN and CDR2 SYDVKM come from the germline V gene. The CDR3 extends over 13 amino acids.

The V call is TRBV20-1, the J call TRBJ2-3; the D call from TCRdb, TRBD2, cannot be confirmed without DNA. This CDR3 is built from 15 residues. The germline V gene has CDR1 DFQATT and CDR2 SNEGSKA (reference sequence). The chain's CDR3 is CSASRAGGSTDTQYF.

The CDR3 loop is CASSPPSGVSSGELFF. V and J are TRBV18 and TRBJ2-2; TCRdb gives TRBD2 as the D gene, but with no DNA this cannot be confirmed. Per germline, CDR1 KGHSH and CDR2 LQKENI. This CDR3 has 16 residues.

V and J are TRBV20-1 and TRBJ2-1; TCRdb's D call, TRBD1, is unchecked because there is no DNA. The CDR3 contains 14 residues. CDR1 is DFQATT and CDR2 is SNEGSKA in the germline V gene (reference sequence). The CDR3 loop reads CSALPITGSNEQFF.

This chain links TRBV6-2 or TRBV6-3 with TRBJ2-7. Germline V gives CDR1 MNHEY, CDR2 SVGEGT. There are 16 residues in the CDR3. CDR3 loop: CASSPILVSGSYEQYF.

The rearrangement uses TRBV24-1 and TRBJ2-2; TCRdb outputs TRBD1, but without DNA this stays unchecked. Looked up from germline, CDR1 is KGHDR and CDR2 is SFDVKD. This CDR3 has 13 amino acids. The CDR3 region is CATSPGYTGELFF.

The chain employs TRBV10-3 and TRBJ2-7. Germline CDR1 and CDR2: ENHRY and SYGVKD. CDR3 length equals 11 residues. The CDR3 sequence is CAISEYDEQYF.

CDR3: CASQSRGHQETQYF. The chain links TRBV28 to TRBJ2-5; TCRdb proposes TRBD2, but this gene call is untestable without DNA. The CDR3 runs 14 residues. From germline, CDR1 is MDHEN and CDR2 SYDVKM.

The chain links TRBV7-9 to TRBJ2-3; TCRdb proposes TRBD1, but this gene call is untestable without DNA. The CDR3 runs to 14 residues. Germline CDR1 reads SEHNR; CDR2 reads FQNEAQ (reference sequence). CDR3 sequence reads: CASSLVGGTDTQYF. The whole variable domain, remainder taken from reference TRBV7-9 and TRBJ2-3, is DTGVSQNPRHKITKRGQNVTFRCDPISEHNRLYWYRQTLGQGPEFLTYFQNEAQLEKSRLLSDRFSAERPKGSFSTLEIQRTEQGDSAMYLCASSLVGGTDTQYFGPGTRLTVL.

The CDR3 sequence: CAWRDRGWVNYEQYF. V gene TRBV30 combines with J gene TRBJ2-7; TCRdb outputs TRBD1, but without DNA this stays unchecked. This CDR3 has 15 residues. Germline V gives CDR1 GTSNPN, CDR2 SVGIG (reference sequence).